This entry features one TCR beta chain sequence. Its antigen remains unidentified. The sample belongs to a study of Tregs in tolerant kidney transplant recipients. This CDR3 contains 15 residues. Sequenced by immunoSEQ multiplex PCR; TCRdb stores in-frame clones only, minus some. The profile shows approximately 65,000 clones, 84% of them singletons. Study conclusions and caveats: Findings come from small patient numbers and require larger validation.

The sample comprised CD4+ T cells from blood. The sequence was collected from a human donor in good health. This chain joins TRBV12-2 and TRBJ2-7; the D segment call TRBD2 is taken from the table without a DNA check. TRBV12-2 is shown as a pseudogene. In DNA form, the CDR3 reads TGTGCAAGTCGCCCATCTAGCGGGAGCTCCTACGAGCAGTACTTC. This codes for CASRPSSGSSYEQYF.